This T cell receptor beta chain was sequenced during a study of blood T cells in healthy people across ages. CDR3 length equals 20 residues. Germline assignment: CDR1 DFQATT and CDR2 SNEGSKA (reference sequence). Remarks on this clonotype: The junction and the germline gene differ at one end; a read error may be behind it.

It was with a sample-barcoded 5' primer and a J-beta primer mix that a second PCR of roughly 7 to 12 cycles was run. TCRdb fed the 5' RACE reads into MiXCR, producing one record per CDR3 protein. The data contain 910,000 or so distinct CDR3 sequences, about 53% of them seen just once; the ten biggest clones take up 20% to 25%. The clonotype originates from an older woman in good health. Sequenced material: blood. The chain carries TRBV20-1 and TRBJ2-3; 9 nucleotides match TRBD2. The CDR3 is CSARGMFSGSLSSSTDTPYF. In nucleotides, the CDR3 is TGCAGTGCTAGAGGAATGTTTAGCGGGAGCCTATCCTCCAGCACAGATACGCCGTATTTT.